This T cell receptor (beta chain) was captured by sequencing in a study of T cell changes during pregnancy in multiple sclerosis. Trimming took 6 bases from V and 7 from J; bases not matched to a gene: 14. CDR1 is SGHTA and CDR2 is FQGNSA in the germline V gene. The CDR3 is made up of 15 amino acids. Using immunoSEQ multiplex PCR, the repertoire was profiled, and TCRdb retains in-frame clones only, with some absent. The sample records tens of thousands of clones, around 92% being singletons. This TCR was sampled from a female donor with multiple sclerosis, enrolled in a pregnancy study. This material consisted of CD4+ T cells from peripheral blood mononuclear cells, taken in the third trimester of pregnancy. V gene TRBV7-2 combines with J gene TRBJ1-2; 7 nucleotides agree with TRBD1. The CDR3 DNA is TGTGCCAGCAGGCCAGGGGGAACAGGGGCCGTTGGCTACACCTTC. This translates into CASRPGGTGAVGYTF.